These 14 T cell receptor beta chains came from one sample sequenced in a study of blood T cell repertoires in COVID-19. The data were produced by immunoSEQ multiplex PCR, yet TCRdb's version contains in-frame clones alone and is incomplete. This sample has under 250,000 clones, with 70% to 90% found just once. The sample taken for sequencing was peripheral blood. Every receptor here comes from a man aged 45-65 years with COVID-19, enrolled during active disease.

Written as DNA, the CDR3 is TGTGCCAGCAGCTTGGGAGGGCCCGGGGAGCTGTTTTTT. Translating gives CASSLGGPGELFF. The chain has TRBV5-4 and TRBJ2-2; D possibly corresponds to TRBD2 (5 bases). V lost 0 bases and J 6 bases, leaving 6 bases between the germline ends. The CDR3 contains 13 residues. The germline V gene has CDR1 SGHNT and CDR2 YYREEE (reference sequence).

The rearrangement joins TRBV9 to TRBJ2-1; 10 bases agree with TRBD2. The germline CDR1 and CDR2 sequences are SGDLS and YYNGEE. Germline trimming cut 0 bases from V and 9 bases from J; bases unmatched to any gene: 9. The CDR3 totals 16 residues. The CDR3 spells CASSVVGASGSSEQFF. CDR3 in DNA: TGTGCCAGCAGCGTAGTAGGGGCTAGCGGGAGTTCTGAGCAGTTCTTC.

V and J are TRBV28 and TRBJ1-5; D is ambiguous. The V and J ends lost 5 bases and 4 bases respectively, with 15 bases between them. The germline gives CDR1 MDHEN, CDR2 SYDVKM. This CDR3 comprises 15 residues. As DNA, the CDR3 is TGTGCCAGCAGTCCCCGGGTATGGATAAATCAGCCCCAGCATTTT. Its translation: CASSPRVWINQPQHF.

The CDR3: CASSLEWGVSSYEQYF. The CDR3 bases are TGCGCCAGCAGCTTGGAATGGGGGGTTAGCTCCTACGAGCAGTACTTC. The chain couples TRBV5-1 to TRBJ2-7; a weak D match, TRBD2 (6 bases). V lost 0 bases and J lost 0, with 13 bases in between. The length of the CDR3 is 16 residues. Germline V gene lookup returns CDR1 SGHRS and CDR2 YFSETQ.

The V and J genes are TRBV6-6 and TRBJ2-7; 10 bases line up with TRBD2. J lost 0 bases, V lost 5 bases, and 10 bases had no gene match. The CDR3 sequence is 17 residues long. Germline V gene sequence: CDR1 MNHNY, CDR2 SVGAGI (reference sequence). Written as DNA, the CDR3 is TGTGCCAGCAGTCCACCCCCCCTAGCGGGAGTCTCCTACGAGCAGTACTTC. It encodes CASSPPPLAGVSYEQYF.

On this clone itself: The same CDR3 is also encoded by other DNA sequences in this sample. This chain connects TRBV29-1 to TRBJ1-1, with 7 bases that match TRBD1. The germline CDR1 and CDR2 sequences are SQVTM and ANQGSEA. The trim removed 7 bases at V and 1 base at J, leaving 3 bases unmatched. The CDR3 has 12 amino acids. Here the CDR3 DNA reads TGCAGCGCCGACAGGGCGAACACTGAAGCTTTCTTT. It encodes CSADRANTEAFF.

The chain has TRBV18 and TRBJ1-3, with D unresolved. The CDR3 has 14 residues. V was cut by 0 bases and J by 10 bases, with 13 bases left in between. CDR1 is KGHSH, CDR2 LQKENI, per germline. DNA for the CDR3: TGTGCCAGCTCACCACCGACGGAGGCACGAACCATATATTTT. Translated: CASSPPTEARTIYF.

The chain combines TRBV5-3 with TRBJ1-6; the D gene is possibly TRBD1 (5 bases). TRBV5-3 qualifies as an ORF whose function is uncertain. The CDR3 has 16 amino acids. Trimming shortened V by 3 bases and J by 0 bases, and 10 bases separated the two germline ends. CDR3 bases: TGTGCCAGAAGCTCCACAGGAAGCTCCTATAATTCACCCCTCCACTTT. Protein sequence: CARSSTGSSYNSPLHF.

The CDR3, as DNA: TGTGCCAGCAGCCAAGATCTGTTATCTAGCGGGGGGCGCACCGGGGAGCTGTTTTTT. This translates into CASSQDLLSSGGRTGELFF. The V and J genes are TRBV14 and TRBJ2-2; 11 nucleotides match TRBD2. The CDR3 covers 19 residues. CDR1 SGHDN and CDR2 FVKESK come from the germline V gene. V dropped 0 bases and J dropped 4; count of bases not matched to a gene: 10.

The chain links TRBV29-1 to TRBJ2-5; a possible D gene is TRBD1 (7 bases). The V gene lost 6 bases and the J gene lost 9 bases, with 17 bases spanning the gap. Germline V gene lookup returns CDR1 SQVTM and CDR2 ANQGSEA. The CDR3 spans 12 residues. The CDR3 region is CSVDRPGGAQYF. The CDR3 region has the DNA TGCAGCGTGGACAGGCCCGGAGGGGCCCAGTACTTC.

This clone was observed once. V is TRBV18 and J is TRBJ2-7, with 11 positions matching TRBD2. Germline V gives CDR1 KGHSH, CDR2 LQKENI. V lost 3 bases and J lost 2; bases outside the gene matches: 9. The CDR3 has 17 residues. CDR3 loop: CASSPSLAGGSAYEQYF. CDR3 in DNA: TGTGCCAGCTCACCGTCCCTAGCGGGAGGCTCGGCCTACGAGCAGTACTTC.

The CDR3: CASRPGGHLNQPQHF. For the CDR3, the DNA is TGTGCCAGTAGACCCGGGGGGCATCTCAATCAGCCCCAGCATTTT. The rearrangement links TRBV19 to TRBJ1-5, with TRBD1 as a possible D gene (6 bases). V was trimmed by 6 bases and J by 3 bases, leaving 15 bases between them. Germline V CDR1 and CDR2: LNHDA, SQIVND (reference sequence). The CDR3 spans 15 residues. Combining the CDR3 with reference TRBV19 and TRBJ1-5 gives the whole variable domain DGGITQSPKYLFRKEGQNVTLSCEQNLNHDAMYWYRQDPGQGLRLIYYSQIVNDFQKGDIAEGYSVSREKKESFPLTVTSAQKNPTAFYLCASRPGGHLNQPQHFGDGTRLSIL.

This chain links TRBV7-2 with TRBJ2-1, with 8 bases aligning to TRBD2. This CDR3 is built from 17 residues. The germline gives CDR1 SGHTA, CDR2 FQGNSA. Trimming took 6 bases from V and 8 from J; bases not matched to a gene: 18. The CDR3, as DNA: TGTGCCAGCAGTTCCGCACCCCCGGGGGGGGGCTTCGATGAGCAGTTCTTC. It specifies CASSSAPPGGGFDEQFF. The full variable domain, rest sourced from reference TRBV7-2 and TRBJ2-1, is GAGVSQSPSNKVTEKGKDVELRCDPISGHTALYWYRQSLGQGLEFLIYFQGNSAPDKSGLPSDRFSAERTGGSVSTLTIQRTQQEDSAVYLCASSSAPPGGGFDEQFFGPGTRLTVL.

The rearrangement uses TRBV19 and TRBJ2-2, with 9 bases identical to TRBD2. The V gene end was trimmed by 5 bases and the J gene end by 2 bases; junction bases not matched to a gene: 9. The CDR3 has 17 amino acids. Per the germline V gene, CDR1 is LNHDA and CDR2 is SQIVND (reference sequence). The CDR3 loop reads CASSPPSGRTNTGELFF. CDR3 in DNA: TGTGCCAGTAGTCCCCCGAGCGGGAGGACTAACACCGGGGAGCTGTTTTTT.